A selection of T cell receptor beta chains follows, all from one sample in a study of blood T cell repertoires in COVID-19. Profiling relied on immunoSEQ multiplex PCR, and the TCRdb table lists in-frame clones only, not all of them. The sample lists about 160,000 clones, around 80% seen once, with around 7.1% in the top ten. The sequenced sample consisted of PBMCs or T cells enriched from blood (not recorded which). Receptors originate from a man in his fifties who had recovered from COVID-19. Both conserved end residues are part of each CDR3. Fields, in order: CDR3 protein, CDR3 DNA, J gene, clone size, V gene, D gene. The D gene is left open where the match is weak. Clone size is given for some rows only: seen once, a few or many times, or a class if the clone is expanded.

CDR3 protein: CASSGGENTEAFF
CDR3 DNA: TGTGCCAGCAGTGGAGGAGAGAACACTGAAGCTTTCTTT
J gene: TRBJ1-1
clone size: .
V gene: TRBV2
D gene: .

CDR3 protein: CASRGARDTEAFF
CDR3 DNA: TGTGCCAGCAGGGGGGCACGGGACACTGAAGCTTTCTTT
J gene: TRBJ1-1
clone size: once
V gene: TRBV2
D gene: .

CDR3 protein: CASSQRGAGRQETQYF
CDR3 DNA: TGTGCCAGCAGCCAGCGGGGGGCGGGGCGACAAGAGACCCAGTACTTC
J gene: TRBJ2-5
clone size: once
V gene: TRBV3-1/TRBV3-2
D gene: TRBD2

CDR3 protein: CASSPTSGGVYEQFF
CDR3 DNA: TGTGCCAGCTCGCCCACTAGCGGGGGGGTCTATGAGCAGTTCTTC
J gene: TRBJ2-1
clone size: .
V gene: TRBV18
D gene: TRBD2

CDR3 protein: CASSQDTMSSYEQYF
CDR3 DNA: TGTGCCAGCAGCCAAGATACCATGAGCTCCTACGAGCAGTACTTC
J gene: TRBJ2-7
clone size: .
V gene: TRBV14
D gene: .

CDR3 protein: CASSIGGSLNTEAFF
CDR3 DNA: TGTGCCAGTAGTATAGGGGGCAGCCTGAACACTGAAGCTTTCTTT
J gene: TRBJ1-1
clone size: .
V gene: TRBV19
D gene: .

CDR3 protein: CASSPEGTVGDGYTF
CDR3 DNA: TGTGCCAGCAGCCCAGAGGGGACAGTAGGGGATGGCTACACCTTC
J gene: TRBJ1-2
clone size: .
V gene: TRBV7-3
D gene: TRBD1

CDR3 protein: CASSLRTQSNTEAFF
CDR3 DNA: TGTGCCAGCAGCTTACGGACACAGTCGAACACTGAAGCTTTCTTT
J gene: TRBJ1-1
clone size: many
V gene: TRBV7-9
D gene: .

CDR3 protein: CASSLELANTGELFF
CDR3 DNA: TGCGCCAGCAGCTTGGAGCTGGCGAACACCGGGGAGCTGTTTTTT
J gene: TRBJ2-2
clone size: .
V gene: TRBV5-1
D gene: .

CDR3 protein: CASSLGGSPGAFF
CDR3 DNA: TGTGCCAGCAGCCTTGGGGGGAGCCCGGGAGCTTTCTTT
J gene: TRBJ1-1
clone size: .
V gene: TRBV7-9
D gene: .

CDR3 protein: CASSESDGGSPRGYTF
CDR3 DNA: TGTGCCAGCAGTGAATCCGACGGTGGATCCCCCAGGGGCTACACCTTC
J gene: TRBJ1-2
clone size: .
V gene: TRBV6-1
D gene: .

CDR3 protein: CASSQDIRSGYTF
CDR3 DNA: TGTGCCAGCAGCCAAGATATCAGGTCGGGCTACACCTTC
J gene: TRBJ1-2
clone size: .
V gene: TRBV3-1/TRBV3-2
D gene: .

CDR3 protein: CASSLLTVHEQFF
CDR3 DNA: TGTGCCAGCAGCTTACTTACGGTCCATGAGCAGTTCTTC
J gene: TRBJ2-1
clone size: .
V gene: TRBV7-9
D gene: .

CDR3 protein: CASSLQGYSGNTIYF
CDR3 DNA: TGTGCCAGCAGCTTGCAGGGATACTCTGGAAACACCATATATTTT
J gene: TRBJ1-3
clone size: .
V gene: TRBV5-4
D gene: .

CDR3 protein: CASESHFRAFF
CDR3 DNA: TGTGCCAGTGAGTCCCACTTCAGGGCTTTCTTT
J gene: TRBJ1-1
clone size: once
V gene: TRBV19
D gene: .

CDR3 protein: CASSPLGAGGNTEAFF
CDR3 DNA: TGTGCCAGCTCACCACTGGGGGCAGGGGGGAACACTGAAGCTTTCTTT
J gene: TRBJ1-1
clone size: .
V gene: TRBV18
D gene: TRBD1

CDR3 protein: CASSPLVQQGTGELFF
CDR3 DNA: TGTGCCAGCTCACCACTGGTACAGCAAGGCACCGGGGAGCTGTTTTTT
J gene: TRBJ2-2
clone size: .
V gene: TRBV18
D gene: .

CDR3 protein: CASSLTGEVVNTEAFF
CDR3 DNA: TGTGCCAGCAGCTTAACAGGGGAGGTCGTGAACACTGAAGCTTTCTTT
J gene: TRBJ1-1
clone size: .
V gene: TRBV7-8
D gene: TRBD1

CDR3 protein: CASSLPPADTQYF
CDR3 DNA: TGTGCCAGCAGCCTACCCCCCGCAGATACGCAGTATTTT
J gene: TRBJ2-3
clone size: .
V gene: TRBV7-2
D gene: .

CDR3 protein: CASSNQDISPLHF
CDR3 DNA: TGTGCCAGCAGCAACCAAGACATTTCACCCCTCCACTTT
J gene: TRBJ1-6
clone size: .
V gene: TRBV6-5
D gene: .

CDR3 protein: CASSPDRANYGYTF
CDR3 DNA: TGTGCCAGCAGCCCCGACAGGGCAAACTATGGCTACACCTTC
J gene: TRBJ1-2
clone size: .
V gene: TRBV7-9
D gene: TRBD1

CDR3 protein: CASSQDFVTEAFF
CDR3 DNA: TGTGCCAGCAGCCAAGATTTCGTCACTGAAGCTTTCTTT
J gene: TRBJ1-1
clone size: .
V gene: TRBV14
D gene: .

CDR3 protein: CAWTLGGGQYGYTF
CDR3 DNA: TGTGCCTGGACACTAGGGGGCGGTCAGTATGGCTACACCTTC
J gene: TRBJ1-2
clone size: .
V gene: TRBV30
D gene: TRBD1

CDR3 protein: CASSFMTGANTGELFF
CDR3 DNA: TGTGCCAGCAGCTTTATGACAGGGGCGAACACCGGGGAGCTGTTTTTT
J gene: TRBJ2-2
clone size: .
V gene: TRBV7-6
D gene: TRBD1

CDR3 protein: CASSICRDWYEQYF
CDR3 DNA: TGTGCCAGTAGTATCTGCCGGGACTGGTACGAGCAGTACTTC
J gene: TRBJ2-7
clone size: .
V gene: TRBV19
D gene: .

CDR3 protein: CASSPLYNEQFF
CDR3 DNA: TGTGCCAGCTCACCTCTATACAATGAGCAGTTCTTC
J gene: TRBJ2-1
clone size: .
V gene: TRBV18
D gene: .

CDR3 protein: CASSLDSQGRNSPLHF
CDR3 DNA: TGTGCCAGCAGCTTAGATTCTCAGGGTCGGAATTCACCCCTCCACTTT
J gene: TRBJ1-6
clone size: few
V gene: TRBV7-9
D gene: .

CDR3 protein: CAEGEGFSAFF
CDR3 DNA: TGTGCCGAGGGGGAGGGATTCTCAGCTTTCTTT
J gene: TRBJ1-1
clone size: once
V gene: TRBV6-5
D gene: .

CDR3 protein: CASSSNTLAGGTDTQYF
CDR3 DNA: TGCGCCAGCAGCTCAAACACACTAGCGGGGGGAACAGATACGCAGTATTTT
J gene: TRBJ2-3
clone size: once
V gene: TRBV5-1
D gene: TRBD2

CDR3 protein: CASSFLVGEQFF
CDR3 DNA: TGTGCCAGCAGCTTTCTAGTGGGTGAGCAGTTCTTC
J gene: TRBJ2-1
clone size: .
V gene: TRBV11-3
D gene: .

CDR3 protein: CASGSGTSETQYF
CDR3 DNA: TGTGCTAGTGGTTCGGGGACTAGCGAGACCCAGTACTTC
J gene: TRBJ2-5
clone size: .
V gene: TRBV12-5
D gene: TRBD2

CDR3 protein: CASSLGLINTQYF
CDR3 DNA: TGTGCCAGCAGCTTGGGGCTGATAAATACGCAGTATTTT
J gene: TRBJ2-3
clone size: few
V gene: TRBV5-5
D gene: .

CDR3 protein: CASSEVPRHSPLHF
CDR3 DNA: TGTGCCAGCAGTGAAGTCCCCCGTCATTCACCCCTCCACTTT
J gene: TRBJ1-6
clone size: .
V gene: TRBV25-1
D gene: .

CDR3 protein: CASSLLTGMNTEAFF
CDR3 DNA: TGTGCCAGCTCACTACTGACAGGGATGAACACTGAAGCTTTCTTT
J gene: TRBJ1-1
clone size: .
V gene: TRBV18
D gene: TRBD1

CDR3 protein: CAISGTESNQPQHF
CDR3 DNA: TGTGCCATCAGCGGGACAGAGAGCAATCAGCCCCAGCATTTT
J gene: TRBJ1-5
clone size: .
V gene: TRBV10-3
D gene: TRBD1

CDR3 protein: CASSFRGRSEAFF
CDR3 DNA: TGTGCCAGCAGCTTCAGGGGGCGAAGTGAAGCTTTCTTT
J gene: TRBJ1-1
clone size: .
V gene: TRBV13
D gene: TRBD1

CDR3 protein: CASSQDPGGTGELFF
CDR3 DNA: TGCGCCAGCAGCCAAGATCCAGGGGGAACCGGGGAGCTGTTTTTT
J gene: TRBJ2-2
clone size: .
V gene: TRBV4-3
D gene: TRBD1

CDR3 protein: CASSLGGTGMSGELFF
CDR3 DNA: TGTGCCAGCAGCTTGGGTGGGACAGGGATGAGCGGGGAGCTGTTTTTT
J gene: TRBJ2-2
clone size: .
V gene: TRBV5-4
D gene: TRBD1

CDR3 protein: CASSEDGTGFYSPLHF
CDR3 DNA: TGTGCCAGCAGTGAAGATGGGACAGGGTTTTATTCACCCCTCCACTTT
J gene: TRBJ1-6
clone size: once
V gene: TRBV6-1
D gene: TRBD1

CDR3 protein: CASRSRGGLTDTQYF
CDR3 DNA: TGTGCCAGCAGAAGCCGGGGGGGCCTAACAGATACGCAGTATTTT
J gene: TRBJ2-3
clone size: .
V gene: TRBV11-1
D gene: TRBD2

CDR3 protein: CASRPQQGGNEKLFF
CDR3 DNA: TGTGCCAGCAGACCACAACAGGGGGGTAATGAAAAACTGTTTTTT
J gene: TRBJ1-4
clone size: .
V gene: TRBV27
D gene: TRBD1

CDR3 protein: CASTGGGEAFF
CDR3 DNA: TGTGCCAGCACGGGGGGAGGGGAAGCTTTCTTT
J gene: TRBJ1-1
clone size: .
V gene: TRBV10-3
D gene: .

CDR3 protein: CATSRDEGSEQYF
CDR3 DNA: TGTGCCACCAGCAGAGATGAGGGTTCCGAGCAGTACTTC
J gene: TRBJ2-7
clone size: .
V gene: TRBV15
D gene: .

CDR3 protein: CSANRGADTQYF
CDR3 DNA: TGCAGCGCTAATCGGGGGGCTGATACGCAGTATTTT
J gene: TRBJ2-3
clone size: .
V gene: TRBV29-1
D gene: .

CDR3 protein: CAWSGQGVAYGYTF
CDR3 DNA: TGTGCCTGGAGTGGACAGGGGGTAGCCTATGGCTACACCTTC
J gene: TRBJ1-2
clone size: .
V gene: TRBV30
D gene: TRBD1

CDR3 protein: CASSEQVGQPQHF
CDR3 DNA: TGTGCCAGCAGTGAACAGGTTGGTCAGCCCCAGCATTTT
J gene: TRBJ1-5
clone size: .
V gene: TRBV6-4
D gene: .